This TCR beta chain was captured by sequencing in a study of blood T cell repertoires in COVID-19. Study background: Samples of COVID-19 (acute and convalescent) were obtained from the United States, Italy and Spain. Nucleic acid was either cDNA or gDNA, and it came from T cells, B-cell-depleted T cells, or PBMCs.

In the authors' methods: Amplification of reference gene primers provided the estimated nucleated cell counts. Only in-frame clones appear in the TCRdb table, and some are missing; sequencing was by immunoSEQ multiplex PCR. The DNA was the basis for D and trimming; V, J and clone size are from that table. Here the sample spans nearly 200,000 clones, about 89% being singletons. Germline assignment: CDR1 SGHTA and CDR2 FQGNSA. The CDR3 is 15 amino acids. The V gene end was trimmed by 5 bases and the J gene end by 7 bases; junction bases not matched to a gene: 5. Participant ages covered roughly 18 to 89 years across 24 US areas.

V gene TRBV7-2 combines with J gene TRBJ1-4; 12 nucleotides align to TRBD1. This clonotype was sampled from a woman in her late teens or twenties who had recovered from COVID-19. The sequenced sample was PBMCs or T cells enriched from blood (not recorded which). Here the CDR3 reads CASSQAGQGAEKLFF. The DNA of the CDR3 is TGTGCCAGCAGCCAGGCGGGACAGGGGGCTGAAAAACTGTTTTTT.